The rows below give T cell receptor beta chains drawn from one sample of a study of shared clonotypes between healthy human individuals. Assay: immunoSEQ multiplex PCR; the TCRdb copy retains only in-frame clones and omits some. The table records just over 2,000,000 clones, about 95% of them present only once. The material sequenced was naive CD8+ T cells sorted from blood. Every receptor here comes from a man aged 18 to 30 in good health. The CDR3 runs from the conserved cysteine through the conserved F or W. D genes are given only for firm matches.

J gene	D gene	V gene	CDR3 DNA	CDR3 protein
TRBJ2-5	TRBD1	TRBV11-2	TGTGCCAGCAGCGGCCCCCAGGGGGTTTGGGAGGAGACCCAGTACTTC	CASSGPQGVWEETQYF
TRBJ1-4	TRBD1	TRBV30	TGTGCCTGGGACAGGGGGCAGTCTAATGAAAAACTGTTTTTT	CAWDRGQSNEKLFF
TRBJ2-4	.	TRBV7-9	TGTGCCAGCACACTAACAGTAGGAACCAAAAACATTCAGTACTTC	CASTLTVGTKNIQYF
TRBJ2-3	.	TRBV7-9	TGTGCCAGCAGCTTCGGGGGTAGCACAGATACGCAGTATTTT	CASSFGGSTDTQYF
TRBJ2-7	TRBD1	TRBV29-1	TGCAGCGTCCTTGGCGGACAGGGGTTTTCGAGCGAGCAGTACTTC	CSVLGGQGFSSEQYF
TRBJ2-3	TRBD1	TRBV19	TGTGCCAGTAAATATGTGGGACAGGGCGCAGATACGCAGTATTTT	CASKYVGQGADTQYF
TRBJ2-2	.	TRBV7-6	TGTGCCAGCAGCTTAGTGGATGCGAACACCGGGGAGCTGTTTTTT	CASSLVDANTGELFF
TRBJ1-4	.	TRBV7-8	TGTGCCAGCAGGCTAGGGAATGAAAAACTGTTTTTT	CASRLGNEKLFF
TRBJ2-7	TRBD1	TRBV9	TGTGCCAGCAGTGGCCGGGACAGGGGGTTGGACGAGCAGTACTTC	CASSGRDRGLDEQYF
TRBJ2-3	TRBD2	TRBV5-1	TGCGCCAGCAGCTTGATCGGGACTAGCGGGAGGTTGACAGATACGCAGTATTTT	CASSLIGTSGRLTDTQYF
TRBJ2-3	.	TRBV27	TGTGCCAGCAGTATCCACACCTTGGGGGCAGATACGCAGTATTTT	CASSIHTLGADTQYF
TRBJ2-1	.	TRBV7-2	TGTGCCAGCAGCTTAGTGCTGGATAGCTACAATGAGCAGTTCTTC	CASSLVLDSYNEQFF
TRBJ1-5	TRBD1	TRBV6-6	TGTGCCAGCAGCCCAGGGGGACAGCCCCAGCATTTT	CASSPGGQPQHF
TRBJ1-5	.	TRBV10-2	TGCGCCAGCAGTGAGTCGAGGACCCAGCATTTT	CASSESRTQHF
TRBJ1-1	.	TRBV7-9	TGTGCCAGCAGCTTATTGGGGGAGGGGATGAACACTGAAGCTTTCTTT	CASSLLGEGMNTEAFF
TRBJ2-2	TRBD2	TRBV29-1	TGCAGCGTTGAAGGCCCTCGGGGGGGGACTAACACCGGGGAGCTGTTTTTT	CSVEGPRGGTNTGELFF